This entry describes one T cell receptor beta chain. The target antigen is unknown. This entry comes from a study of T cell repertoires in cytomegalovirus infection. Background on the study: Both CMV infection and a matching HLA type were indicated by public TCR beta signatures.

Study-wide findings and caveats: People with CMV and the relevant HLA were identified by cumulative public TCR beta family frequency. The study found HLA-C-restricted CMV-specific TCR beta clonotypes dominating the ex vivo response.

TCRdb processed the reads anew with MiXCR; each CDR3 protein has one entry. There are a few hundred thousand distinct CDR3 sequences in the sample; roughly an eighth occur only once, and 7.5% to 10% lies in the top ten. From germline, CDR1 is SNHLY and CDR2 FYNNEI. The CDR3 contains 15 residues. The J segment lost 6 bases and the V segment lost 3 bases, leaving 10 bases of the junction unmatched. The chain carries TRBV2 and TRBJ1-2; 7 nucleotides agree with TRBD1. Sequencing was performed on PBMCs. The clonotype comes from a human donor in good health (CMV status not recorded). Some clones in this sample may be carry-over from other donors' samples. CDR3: CASSEGQRLLDGYTF. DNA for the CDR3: TGTGCCAGCAGTGAGGGACAGAGACTTTTGGATGGCTACACCTTC.